The 10 T cell receptor beta chains reported below all come from one sample, sequenced in a study of shared clonotypes between healthy human individuals. The protocol was immunoSEQ multiplex PCR, while the TCRdb copy is restricted to in-frame clones and leaves out a portion. In the table there are 550,000 to 800,000 clones, 90% of which are singletons. Material for sequencing was memory CD8+ T cells from PBMCs. Stated subset: CD45RO+ cells pooled with CCR7-negative TemRA cells. The receptors come from a man aged 18 to 30 in good health. Some clones in this sample may be carry-over from other donors' samples.

The chain is built from TRBV15 and TRBJ2-5; D tentatively reads TRBD1 or TRBD2 (5 bases each). CDR3 size: 16 residues. V lost 0 bases and J 1 base, leaving 12 bases between the germline ends. CDR1 is LNHNV and CDR2 is YYDKDF in the germline V gene (reference sequence). The DNA for the CDR3 is TGTGCCACCAGCAGAGATTCAGGTGGGGGCCAAGAGACCCAGTACTTC. Translated, it gives CATSRDSGGGQETQYF.

This sequence joins TRBV7-9 and TRBJ2-3; no firm D call. Between the trimmed V and J ends, which lost 8 bases and 2 bases, there was a span of 11 bases. This CDR3 region has 13 residues. Germline CDR1 reads SEHNR; CDR2 reads FQNEAQ (reference sequence). As DNA, the CDR3 is TGTGCCAGCGGGTCAGAAAACACAGATACGCAGTATTTT. Residues: CASGSENTDTQYF.

The chain links TRBV5-8 to TRBJ1-1, with D tentatively TRBD1 (5 bases). Trimming left V 5 bases short and J 11 bases short, with 19 bases between. The CDR3 has 13 residues. CDR1 is SGHTS and CDR2 is YDEGEE in the germline V gene. The CDR3 coding sequence is TGTGCCAGCAGTCAAAAAAGGGGAGGTCGTGCTTTCTTT. It is translated as CASSQKRGGRAFF.

The V gene is TRBV11-2, the J gene TRBJ2-3, with D unresolved. CDR1 and CDR2 (germline): SGHAT, FQNNGV. Trimming pared 1 base from V and 4 bases from J, leaving 9 bases between. CDR3 size: 14 residues. Written as DNA, the CDR3 is TGTGCCAGCAGCTTAGGGGTCCGGGCAGATACGCAGTATTTT. Translated: CASSLGVRADTQYF.

The chain carries TRBV4-3 and TRBJ2-3; D perhaps matches TRBD2 (6 bases). CDR1 and CDR2 (germline): LGHNA, YSLEER. This CDR3 is built from 15 residues. Trimming shortened V by 0 bases and J by 6 bases, and 13 bases separated the two germline ends. The DNA for the CDR3 is TGCGCCAGCAGCCAAGATCAGACTAGATTGGATACGCAGTATTTT. It is translated as CASSQDQTRLDTQYF.

This chain connects TRBV7-2 to TRBJ2-7; D remains unclear. The CDR3 extends over 13 amino acids. V gave up 5 bases and J gave up 6 bases, with 14 bases separating them. Germline V CDR1 and CDR2: SGHTA, FQGNSA. The CDR3 is CASSPLTLGEQYF. The CDR3 DNA reads TGTGCCAGCAGCCCCCTTACCCTAGGCGAGCAGTACTTC.

For the CDR3, the DNA is TGTGCCAGCAGTTATTCAGGGGTTGGGGCCCCCTATGGCTACACCTTC. Encoded protein: CASSYSGVGAPYGYTF. This chain joins TRBV6-6 and TRBJ1-2, with a tentative D call TRBD1 (6 bases). The V gene's germline CDR1 is MNHNY and CDR2 SVGAGI (reference sequence). The CDR3 contains 16 residues. The V end was cut by 3 bases, the J end by 4 bases, with 18 bases between.

The chain is built from TRBV7-9 and TRBJ1-5; possible D gene TRBD1, 6 bases. The germline V gene has CDR1 SEHNR and CDR2 FQNEAQ (reference sequence). V was shortened by 5 bases and J by 0 bases, with 14 bases between the two germline ends. The CDR3 loop spans 16 amino acids. The CDR3 region has the DNA TGTGCCAGCAGCCCTTTCGAGGGGGTTAGCAATCAGCCCCAGCATTTT. Amino acid sequence: CASSPFEGVSNQPQHF.

The gene calls are TRBV11-2 and TRBJ2-2; weak D call: TRBD2 (7 bases). Germline lookup yields CDR1 SGHAT and CDR2 FQNNGV. V dropped 5 bases and J dropped 2 bases, with 15 bases sitting between them. CDR3 size: 16 residues. In DNA, the CDR3 is TGTGCCAGCAGCGTATTTTGGGGGGGCAACACCGGGGAGCTGTTTTTT. It specifies CASSVFWGGNTGELFF. Complete variable domain (other parts from reference TRBV11-2 and TRBJ2-2): EAGVAQSPRYKIIEKRQSVAFWCNPISGHATLYWYQQILGQGPKLLIQFQNNGVVDDSQLPKDRFSAERLKGVDSTLKIQPAKLEDSAVYLCASSVFWGGNTGELFFGEGSRLTVL.

This rearrangement joins TRBV10-2 to TRBJ2-5, with 8 bases matching TRBD2. The J call is in doubt because the DNA end fits TRBJ2-7 better. The CDR3 length is 15 residues. The V gene's germline CDR1 is WSHSY and CDR2 SAAADI. CDR3 nucleotide sequence: TGCGCCAGCAGTAATCTAGCGGGTTGGACCTACGAGCAGTACTTC. Its protein product is CASSNLAGWTYEQYF.